A selection of T cell receptor beta chains follows, all from one sample in a study of blood T cell repertoires in COVID-19. Clones were read by immunoSEQ multiplex PCR, and TCRdb kept only the in-frame ones, dropping some. Counted here are about 88,000 clones, about 90% occurring once; the ten biggest clones make up more than 14%. The sample taken for sequencing was peripheral blood. The origin of the receptors is a male donor with acute or convalescent COVID-19. The CDR3 runs from the conserved cysteine through the conserved F or W. Each record gives: clone size, J gene, V gene, D gene, CDR3 protein, CDR3 DNA. D genes are given only for firm matches. Clone size is not always given. Where it is, it says once, few, many or a class for expanded clones.

NA	TRBJ1-6	TRBV6-5	NA	CASSYEGGRSSPLHF	TGTGCCAGCAGTTACGAAGGCGGCCGGAGTTCACCCCTCCACTTT
NA	TRBJ1-1	TRBV24-1	NA	CATSDTRGGRTEAFF	TGTGCCACCAGTGACACCCGGGGGGGTAGGACTGAAGCTTTCTTT
once	TRBJ2-2	TRBV27	TRBD1	CASSLDRGWTGELFF	TGTGCCAGCAGTTTGGACAGGGGGTGGACCGGGGAGCTGTTTTTT
NA	TRBJ2-3	TRBV19	TRBD1	CASRGQGASTDTQYF	TGTGCCAGTAGGGGACAGGGGGCTAGCACAGATACGCAGTATTTT
once	TRBJ1-5	TRBV6-5	TRBD1	CASGTGVLDQPQHF	TGTGCCAGCGGGACAGGGGTTTTGGATCAGCCCCAGCATTTT
NA	TRBJ2-5	TRBV5-1	TRBD1	CASSASGTGVEETQYF	TGCGCCAGCAGCGCCTCCGGGACAGGGGTAGAAGAGACCCAGTACTTC
NA	TRBJ1-2	TRBV7-8	NA	CASSLEYREINYGYTF	TGTGCCAGCAGCTTAGAGTATCGGGAAATAAACTATGGCTACACCTTC
NA	TRBJ2-7	TRBV6-4	TRBD1	CASSVSQGAYEQYF	TGTGCCAGCAGTGTGTCCCAGGGGGCCTACGAGCAGTACTTC
few	TRBJ1-1	TRBV5-4	NA	CASSLDEYTEAFF	TGTGCCAGCAGCCTGGACGAGTACACTGAAGCTTTCTTT
NA	TRBJ1-2	TRBV3-1/TRBV3-2	NA	CASSQDRQNYGYTF	TGTGCCAGCAGCCAAGACCGACAGAACTATGGCTACACCTTC
NA	TRBJ1-2	TRBV19	NA	CASLSPGSTYGYTF	TGTGCCAGTCTTTCTCCGGGGTCTACCTATGGCTACACCTTC
NA	TRBJ1-6	TRBV11-2	TRBD1	CASSLNLGQVMTLHF	TGTGCCAGCAGCTTAAACCTGGGACAGGTGATGACCCTCCACTTT
NA	TRBJ2-1	TRBV11-3	TRBD2	CASSFGLAGGNNEQFF	TGTGCCAGCAGCTTTGGACTAGCGGGGGGCAACAATGAGCAGTTCTTC
NA	TRBJ2-5	TRBV2	NA	CASTTEETQYF	TGTGCCAGCACTACAGAAGAGACCCAGTACTTC
NA	TRBJ1-2	TRBV6-7	TRBD1	CASSSRGLQGYTF	TGTGCCAGCAGTAGTAGGGGGCTGCAAGGCTACACCTTC
NA	TRBJ2-1	TRBV5-1	TRBD1	CASSLGDRGHNEQFF	TGCGCCAGCAGCTTGGGGGACAGGGGCCACAATGAGCAGTTCTTC
NA	TRBJ2-3	TRBV5-1	NA	CASSPKQVYTDTQYF	TGCGCCAGCAGCCCAAAACAGGTGTACACAGATACGCAGTATTTT